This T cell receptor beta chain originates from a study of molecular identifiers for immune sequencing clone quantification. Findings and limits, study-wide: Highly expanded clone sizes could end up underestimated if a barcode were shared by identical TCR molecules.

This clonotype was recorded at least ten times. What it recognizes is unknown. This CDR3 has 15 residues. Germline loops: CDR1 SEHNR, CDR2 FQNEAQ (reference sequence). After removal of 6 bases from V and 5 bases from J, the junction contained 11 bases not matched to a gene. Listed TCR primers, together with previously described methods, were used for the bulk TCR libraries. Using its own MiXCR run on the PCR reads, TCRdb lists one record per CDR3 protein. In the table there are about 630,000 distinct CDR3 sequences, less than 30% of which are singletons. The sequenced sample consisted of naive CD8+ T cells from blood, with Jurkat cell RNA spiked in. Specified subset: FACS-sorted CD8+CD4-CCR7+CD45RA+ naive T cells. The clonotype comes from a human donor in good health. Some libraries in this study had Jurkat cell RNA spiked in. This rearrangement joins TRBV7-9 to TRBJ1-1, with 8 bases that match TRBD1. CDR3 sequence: CASSYQTGAETEAFF. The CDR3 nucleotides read TGTGCCAGCAGTTATCAGACAGGGGCGGAGACTGAAGCTTTCTTT. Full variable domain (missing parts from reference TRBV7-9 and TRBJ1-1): DTGVSQNPRHKITKRGQNVTFRCDPISEHNRLYWYRQTLGQGPEFLTYFQNEAQLEKSRLLSDRFSAERPKGSFSTLEIQRTEQGDSAMYLCASSYQTGAETEAFFGQGTRLTVV.